This TCR beta chain emerged from a study of cytomegalovirus exposure and HLA in healthy donors (dated by TCRdb to the late 2010s). Study-level background: An earlier analysis of a few hundred of the donors reported approximately 280 Gb of sequence data and some 110 million unique TCR beta sequences obtained from about 179 million T cells. An early release that covered fewer than 750 HLA-typed donors contained 250 to 350 gigabases of sequencing data and tens of millions of unique TCR sequences. Every repertoire in the discovery cohort had been generated on one and the same sequencing platform. Using immunosequencing, the study profiled T cell repertoires from fewer than 850 subjects and related those repertoires to cytomegalovirus serostatus. In a later analysis, previously published TCR beta repertoires from 666 donors were re-analyzed and high-resolution HLA genotyping was added so that TCR occurrence patterns could be studied. HLA typing included class I and class II loci at four-digit resolution. Because of strong linkage in the cohort, roughly five DR-DQ haplotypes were treated as single units for association and clustering. Genome-wide SNP genotypes for about 65% of the 666 donors were used in a later genetic analysis, which treated that subset as a discovery cohort. On average, approximately 250,000 unique TCR beta nucleotide sequences were sequenced per donor among a few hundred genotyped donors of the cohort, with around 19% of those sequences being non-productive. The aim of the study was to test whether cataloging public T cell receptors could identify signatures of past pathogen exposure. Rather than using new phenotypic data, the later analysis identified candidate immune exposures from TCR beta sequences and from how often those sequences occurred across donors. The genetic ancestry cluster associated with self-reported Caucasian donors included around four fifths of the roughly 360 genotyped donors. To predict cytomegalovirus infection status, the study brought together high-throughput TCR immunosequencing, statistical association of individual TCRs with disease status, and machine learning. Along with the approximately 670-subject first cohort, a separate validation cohort of about 110 different subjects was used. Typing coverage differed by locus: A, B, C, DRB1 and DQB1 were typed in about 620-640 donors, DQA1 in approximately 520, DPA1 in nearly 610, and DPB1 in 400 to 490. Alongside the repertoire data, information on donor age, sex, ethnicity and CMV serostatus was compiled. In an earlier analysis of 587 of the donors, high-throughput TCR beta sequencing was used to judge whether each TCR beta V gene segment behaved as functional or pseudogenic. General findings and caveats noted by the study authors: A further reported finding was that TCR beta sequences accurately predicted the HLA-A and HLA-B alleles for most subjects in the first cohort. Correlated functional status among segregating V segments might reflect linkage disequilibrium, but an unknown experimental factor could not be ruled out. A later genetic analysis reported fewer N-insertions in productive TCRs among donors in an Asian-associated ancestry cluster than the 666-donor mean. The classifier was reported to diagnose cytomegalovirus status with high specificity and sensitivity in both the original and validation cohorts. Most TCR sequences were seen in very few donors, while some public TCRs were found in many individuals. A later analysis found that TCR association rates varied across HLA loci, with DRB1 alleles showing the most associated TCRs and HLA-C alleles the fewest. Approximately 16 rarely observed V segments, including chromosome 9 orphons, were excluded from the earlier analysis of several hundred of the donors because counts were too low. Sequencing depth was assumed to be roughly uniform across donors in the presence/absence analyses, though that assumption may not hold. For the cohort, immune exposure information was limited to CMV serostatus. A group of highly shared sequence variants was considered likely to be a technical artifact of the sequencing pipeline. In a later analysis, HLA-associated TCR beta chains were found to be more clonally expanded and to have lower generation probabilities than equally common non-associated chains. Three of the identified cytomegalovirus-associated TCR beta chains were confirmed in vitro to be specific for cytomegalovirus antigens. According to a later analysis, most CMV-associated TCR beta chains appeared to be HLA-restricted, and the HLA associations seemed to be driven largely by CMV exposure. Broadly in line with IMGT annotations, most TCR beta V segments showed up in productive rearrangements about 87% or about 30% of the time in an earlier analysis of several hundred of the donors. A later genetic analysis associated a missense DCLRE1C variant with V-gene and J-gene trimming of TCR beta chains, and an independent cohort replicated the association. In this cohort, only TCR beta chains were sequenced, and detectable features were limited by the absence of alpha or paired-chain data. The study listed 170 or so TCR beta chains as associated with cytomegalovirus. The authors suggested that the approach could potentially be generalized to other disease states and immunological phenotypes. Strong co-occurrence of HLA alleles, especially DR and DQ, made assigning TCR associations to individual alleles difficult. Because HLA typing was unavailable for some donors at each locus, only the typed subset was used in association tests. At a false discovery rate of 0.05, a later analysis linked approximately 18,000 TCR beta sequences to specific HLA alleles. According to a later analysis, parvovirus B19, influenza, CMV and Epstein-Barr virus appeared linked to several top co-occurrence clusters. Because the 87-base-pair reads could not distinguish some IMGT-functional V segments, including TRBV6-2 and TRBV6-3, those segments were excluded.

The cysteine opens and the phenylalanine closes a CDR3 of 18 amino acids. Left in the record is the CDR3 DNA by itself, 54 bases read in frame from the first base. Per the germline V gene, MDHEN is the CDR1 and SYDVKM is the CDR2. V has 0 bases trimmed and J has 3 bases trimmed; junction bases matching no gene number 9. The library came from the immunoSEQ multiplex PCR assay. For the multiplex PCR, a mixture combining 60 forward primers for TCR Vbeta segments and 13 reverse primers for TCR Jbeta segments was used. The CDR3 region of rearranged TCR beta genes was amplified from genomic DNA with a multiplex PCR assay. Amplified TCR beta libraries were sequenced as 87-base-pair reads on the Illumina HiSeq System. Under the source paper's analysis protocol: In a later analysis, 80 million or so unique TCR beta chains were counted across the 500 to 850 repertoires, and around 10 million of these chains were shared by at least two donors. Raw reads were error-corrected and collapsed into unique sequences by a nearest-neighbor algorithm in which closely related sequences were merged to remove PCR and sequencing errors. V, D and J gene segments were assigned by aligning CDR3 sequences to IMGT reference sequences. For a sequence to be retained, a match of at least six nucleotides was required to both a V gene segment and a J gene segment. Rearrangements were classified as productive when the CDR3 lacked stop codons and remained in frame with V and J, and all other rearrangements were classified as non-productive. Following IMGT convention, CDR3 was defined as the stretch from the second conserved V-encoded cysteine to the conserved J-encoded phenylalanine. In an earlier analysis of just under 600 of the donors, sequences lacking an unambiguous match to a single V gene segment were excluded. In an earlier analysis of a few hundred of the donors, V segments were called functional above 56.7% productive rearrangements and were called segregating when the between-donor standard deviation exceeded 5%. A statistical classification framework was developed to diagnose cytomegalovirus status using the catalog of TCR beta chain sequences. In a later analysis, TCR nucleotide sequences were compared against IMGT/GENE-DB human TR gene sequences so that V and J genes could be assigned. Using the TCRdist pipeline, a later analysis assigned CDR3 sequences along with most-parsimonious VDJ recombination scenarios. In a later analysis, each TCR beta chain was defined by its CDR3 amino acid sequence together with its V-gene family, and reads without a unique V-gene family were excluded. To address suspected cross-contamination and a sequencing artifact, a later analysis removed 592 highly shared, low-generation-probability nucleotide sequences. In a later analysis, a clonal expansion index was calculated for each public chain from normalized within-repertoire ranks of inferred template counts. A later analysis computed generation probabilities with a VDJ recombination model fitted to out-of-frame rearrangements, and checked the results against IGoR. A later analysis scored TCR-TCR, TCR-HLA and TCR-CMV co-occurrence with hypergeometric tests, applying a repertoire-size bias correction to TCR pairs. In a later analysis, false discovery rates were estimated by permuting HLA or CMV assignments 20 times. A later analysis grouped co-occurring TCRs with DBSCAN, adding TCRdist sequence similarity when clustering within HLA-allele-positive subsets. Co-occurrence clustering excluded repertoires with fewer than 30,000 or more than 120,000 public chains, plus five with anomalous nucleotide sharing. Entries here come from immuneACCESS through TCRdb and include only in-frame sequences with V and J called. Some clones fail to appear in such tables; in the studies checked, an unresolved V gene covers under half of the shortfall, and the cause of the remainder is unknown. The V and J calls and clone size come from that table; D and trimming were worked out from the DNA. The sample has about 130,000 clones on record, roughly 80% of them singletons. 1% to 1.5% of the sample rests with the top ten.

Regarding this clone: No antigen is known for it. No base qualities exist here, and no much larger clone lies one base off it.

The cohort consisted of 600 to 700 healthy bone marrow donors. At the time of sampling, every cohort member was nominally healthy, though immune exposures that went unrecorded were likely present. The donor tested CMV seronegative and was one of the 352 seronegative cohort members. A peripheral blood sample was collected from each donor, and TCR beta sequencing was performed on peripheral blood mononuclear cells. The Qiagen DNeasy Blood Extraction Kit was used to extract genomic DNA from the blood cell samples. What was sequenced was PBMCs. The clonotype comes from a man aged 45-60 years in good health and CMV-seronegative. The chain employs TRBV28 and TRBJ2-4; 9 middle bases align to TRBD1. Here is the DNA: TGTGCCAGCAGTTTATGGGGGACAGGGTCTGATCACAAAAACATTCAGTACTTC. The translation is CASSLWGTGSDHKNIQYF.